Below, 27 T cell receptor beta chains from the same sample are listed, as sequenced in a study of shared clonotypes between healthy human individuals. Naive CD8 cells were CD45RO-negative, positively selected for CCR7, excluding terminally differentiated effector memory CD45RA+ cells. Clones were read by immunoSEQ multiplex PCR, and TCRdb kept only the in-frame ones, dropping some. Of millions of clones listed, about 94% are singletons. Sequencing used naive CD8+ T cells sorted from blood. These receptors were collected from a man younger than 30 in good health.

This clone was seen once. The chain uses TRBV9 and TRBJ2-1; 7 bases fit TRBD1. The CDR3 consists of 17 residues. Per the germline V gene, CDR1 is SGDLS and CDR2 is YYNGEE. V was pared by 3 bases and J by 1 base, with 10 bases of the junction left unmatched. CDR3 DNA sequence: TGTGCCAGCAGCGCCCCCTTGACAGGGATGTCCTACAATGAGCAGTTCTTC. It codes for CASSAPLTGMSYNEQFF.

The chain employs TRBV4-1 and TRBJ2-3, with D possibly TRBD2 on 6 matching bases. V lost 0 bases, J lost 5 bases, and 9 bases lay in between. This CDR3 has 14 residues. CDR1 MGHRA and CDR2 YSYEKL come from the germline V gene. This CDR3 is CASSQEGGVDTQYF. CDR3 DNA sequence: TGCGCCAGCAGCCAAGAGGGAGGTGTAGATACGCAGTATTTT.

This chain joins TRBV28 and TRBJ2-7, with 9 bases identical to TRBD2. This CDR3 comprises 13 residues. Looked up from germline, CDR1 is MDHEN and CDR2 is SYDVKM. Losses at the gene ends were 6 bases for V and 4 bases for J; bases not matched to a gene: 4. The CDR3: CASRSSGGYEQYF. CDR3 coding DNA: TGTGCCAGCAGGTCCAGCGGGGGGTACGAGCAGTACTTC.

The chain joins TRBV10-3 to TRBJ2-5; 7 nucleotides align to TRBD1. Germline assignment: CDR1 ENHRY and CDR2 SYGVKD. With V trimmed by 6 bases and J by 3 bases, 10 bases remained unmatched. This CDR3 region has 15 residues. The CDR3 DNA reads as TGTGCCATCAGCCTCGGGACAGATCGAAAAGAGACCCAGTACTTC. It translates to CAISLGTDRKETQYF.

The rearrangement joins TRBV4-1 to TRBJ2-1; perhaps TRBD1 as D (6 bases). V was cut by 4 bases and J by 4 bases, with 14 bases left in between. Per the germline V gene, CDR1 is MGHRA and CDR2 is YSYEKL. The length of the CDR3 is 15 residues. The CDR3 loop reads CASSPSGHLYNEQFF. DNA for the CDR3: TGCGCCAGCAGCCCATCGGGACACCTTTACAATGAGCAGTTCTTC.

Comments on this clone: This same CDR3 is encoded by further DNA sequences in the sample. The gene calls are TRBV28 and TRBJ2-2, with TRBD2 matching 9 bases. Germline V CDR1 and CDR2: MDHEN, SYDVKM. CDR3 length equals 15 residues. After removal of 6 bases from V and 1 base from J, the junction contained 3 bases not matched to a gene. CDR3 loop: CASSLLAGNTGELFF. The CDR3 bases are TGTGCCAGCAGCCTACTAGCGGGGAACACCGGGGAGCTGTTTTTT.

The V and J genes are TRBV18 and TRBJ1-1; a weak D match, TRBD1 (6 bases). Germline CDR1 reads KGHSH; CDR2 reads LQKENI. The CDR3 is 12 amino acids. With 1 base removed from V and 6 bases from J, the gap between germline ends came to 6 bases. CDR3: CASSPQGAEAFF. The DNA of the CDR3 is TGTGCCAGCTCACCACAGGGGGCTGAAGCTTTCTTT.

The DNA of the CDR3 is TGTGCCAGCAGCTCCATGACAGGCTTAACGACTGAAGCTTTCTTT. Amino acid sequence: CASSSMTGLTTEAFF. J is TRBJ1-1 and V is TRBV7-8, with a tentative D call TRBD1 (6 bases). The CDR3 totals 15 residues. Germline CDR1 SGHVS, CDR2 FQNEAQ. Trimming cost V 4 bases and J 5 bases, with 17 bases left between them.

This CDR3 reads CASSPSTGNQPQHF. Written as DNA, the CDR3 is TGTGCCAGCAGTCCCTCTACAGGAAATCAGCCCCAGCATTTT. The V call is TRBV28, the J call TRBJ1-5, with D tentatively TRBD1 (5 bases). The CDR3 loop spans 14 amino acids. CDR1 is MDHEN and CDR2 is SYDVKM in the germline V gene. With 5 bases removed from V and 4 bases from J, the gap between germline ends came to 12 bases.

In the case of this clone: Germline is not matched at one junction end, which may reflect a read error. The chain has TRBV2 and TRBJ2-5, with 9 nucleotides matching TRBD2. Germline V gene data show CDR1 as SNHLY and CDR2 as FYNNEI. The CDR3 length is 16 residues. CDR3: CASSTLAGPAQQTQYF. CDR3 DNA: TGTGCCAGCAGTACCCTAGCGGGACCCGCCCAACAGACCCAGTACTTC.

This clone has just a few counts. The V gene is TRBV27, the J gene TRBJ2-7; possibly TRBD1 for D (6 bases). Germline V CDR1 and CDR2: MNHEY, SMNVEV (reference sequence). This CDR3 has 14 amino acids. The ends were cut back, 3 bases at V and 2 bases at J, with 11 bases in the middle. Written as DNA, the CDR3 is TGTGCCAGCAGTTTCTACGACAGGCCCTACGAGCAGTACTTC. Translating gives CASSFYDRPYEQYF.

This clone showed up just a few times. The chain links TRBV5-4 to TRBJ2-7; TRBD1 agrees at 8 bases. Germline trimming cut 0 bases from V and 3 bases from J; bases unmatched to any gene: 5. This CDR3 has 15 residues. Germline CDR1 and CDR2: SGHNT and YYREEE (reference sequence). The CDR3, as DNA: TGTGCCAGCAGCTTGGAACTTGGACAGGGCTACGAGCAGTACTTC. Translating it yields CASSLELGQGYEQYF. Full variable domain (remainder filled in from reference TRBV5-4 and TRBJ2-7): ETGVTQSPTHLIKTRGQQVTLRCSSQSGHNTVSWYQQALGQGPQFIFQYYREEENGRGNFPPRFSGLQFPNYSSELNVNALELDDSALYLCASSLELGQGYEQYFGPGTRLTVT.

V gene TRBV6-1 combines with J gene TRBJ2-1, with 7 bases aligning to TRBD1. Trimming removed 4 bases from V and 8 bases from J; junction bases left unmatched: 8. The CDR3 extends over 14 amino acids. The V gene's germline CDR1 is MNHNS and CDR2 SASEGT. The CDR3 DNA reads TGTGCCAGCAGTGTAGGGGGCCGCAATGATGAGCAGTTCTTC. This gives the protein CASSVGGRNDEQFF.

CDR3 in amino acids: CASSLSSGDAYYGYTF. The CDR3 nucleotides are TGTGCCAGCAGTTTATCTTCAGGGGACGCTTACTATGGCTACACCTTC. The V and J genes are TRBV27 and TRBJ1-2, with D perhaps TRBD1 (6 bases). CDR1 is MNHEY and CDR2 is SMNVEV in the germline V gene (reference sequence). V dropped 0 bases and J dropped 3 bases, with 14 bases sitting between them. The CDR3 has 16 residues.

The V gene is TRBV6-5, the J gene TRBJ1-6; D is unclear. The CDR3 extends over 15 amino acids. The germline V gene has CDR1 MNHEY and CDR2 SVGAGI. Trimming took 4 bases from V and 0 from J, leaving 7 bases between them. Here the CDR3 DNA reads TGTGCCAGCAGTTCGCCGAGCTCCTATAATTCACCCCTCCACTTT. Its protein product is CASSSPSSYNSPLHF.

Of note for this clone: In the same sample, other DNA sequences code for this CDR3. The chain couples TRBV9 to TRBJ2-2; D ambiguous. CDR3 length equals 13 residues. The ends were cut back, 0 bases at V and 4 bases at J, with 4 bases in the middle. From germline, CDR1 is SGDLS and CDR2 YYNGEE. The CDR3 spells CASSVVVTGELFF. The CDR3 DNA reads TGTGCCAGCAGCGTAGTGGTCACCGGGGAGCTGTTTTTT.

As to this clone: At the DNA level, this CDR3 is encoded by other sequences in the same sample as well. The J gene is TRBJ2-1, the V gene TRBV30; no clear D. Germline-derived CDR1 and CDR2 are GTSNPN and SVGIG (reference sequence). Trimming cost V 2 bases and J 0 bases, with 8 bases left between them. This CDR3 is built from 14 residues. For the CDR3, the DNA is TGTGCCTGGAGTCGAGATAGCTCCTACAATGAGCAGTTCTTC. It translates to CAWSRDSSYNEQFF.

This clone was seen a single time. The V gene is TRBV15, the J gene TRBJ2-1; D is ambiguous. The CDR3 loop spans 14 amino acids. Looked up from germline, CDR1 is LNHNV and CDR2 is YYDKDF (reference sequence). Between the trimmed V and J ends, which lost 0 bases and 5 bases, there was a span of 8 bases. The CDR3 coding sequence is TGTGCCACCAGCAGAGATTCGGAAGACAATGAGCAGTTCTTC. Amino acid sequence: CATSRDSEDNEQFF.

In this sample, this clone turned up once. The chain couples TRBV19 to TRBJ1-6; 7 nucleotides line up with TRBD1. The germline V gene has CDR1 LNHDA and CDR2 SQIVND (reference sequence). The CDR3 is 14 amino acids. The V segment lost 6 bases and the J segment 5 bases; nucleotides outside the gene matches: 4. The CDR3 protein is CASSAGTDNSPLHF. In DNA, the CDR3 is TGTGCCAGTAGCGCCGGGACAGATAATTCACCCCTCCACTTT. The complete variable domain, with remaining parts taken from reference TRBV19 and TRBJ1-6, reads DGGITQSPKYLFRKEGQNVTLSCEQNLNHDAMYWYRQDPGQGLRLIYYSQIVNDFQKGDIAEGYSVSREKKESFPLTVTSAQKNPTAFYLCASSAGTDNSPLHFGNGTRLTVT.

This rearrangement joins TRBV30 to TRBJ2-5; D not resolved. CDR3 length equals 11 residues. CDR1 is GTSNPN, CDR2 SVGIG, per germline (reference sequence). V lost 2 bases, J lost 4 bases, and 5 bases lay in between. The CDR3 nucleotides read TGTGCCTGGAGTTACCCAGAGACCCAGTACTTC. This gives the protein CAWSYPETQYF.

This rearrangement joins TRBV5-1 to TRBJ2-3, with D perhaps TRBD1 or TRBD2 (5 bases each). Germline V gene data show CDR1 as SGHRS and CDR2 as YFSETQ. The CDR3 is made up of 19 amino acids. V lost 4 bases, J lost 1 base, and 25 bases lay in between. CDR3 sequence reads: CASSNVWALGEYGTDTQYF. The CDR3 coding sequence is TGCGCCAGCAGCAATGTGTGGGCCTTGGGGGAGTACGGCACAGATACGCAGTATTTT. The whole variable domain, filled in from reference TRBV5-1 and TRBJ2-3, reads KAGVTQTPRYLIKTRGQQVTLSCSPISGHRSVSWYQQTPGQGLQFLFEYFSETQRNKGNFPGRFSGRQFSNSRSEMNVSTLELGDSALYLCASSNVWALGEYGTDTQYFGPGTRLTVL.

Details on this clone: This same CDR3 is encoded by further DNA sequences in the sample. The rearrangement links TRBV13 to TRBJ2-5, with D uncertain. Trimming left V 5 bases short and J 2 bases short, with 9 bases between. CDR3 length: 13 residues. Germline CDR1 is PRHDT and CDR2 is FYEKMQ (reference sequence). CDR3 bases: TGTGCCAGCAGCCCCCCTGGGCAAGAGACCCAGTACTTC. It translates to CASSPPGQETQYF.

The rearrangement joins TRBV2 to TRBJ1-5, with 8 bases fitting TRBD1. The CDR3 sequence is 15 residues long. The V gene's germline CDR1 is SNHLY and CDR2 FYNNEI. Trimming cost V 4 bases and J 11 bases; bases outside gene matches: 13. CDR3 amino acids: CASSGLDREGESQHF. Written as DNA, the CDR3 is TGTGCCAGCAGTGGGTTGGACAGGGAAGGGGAGTCCCAGCATTTT.

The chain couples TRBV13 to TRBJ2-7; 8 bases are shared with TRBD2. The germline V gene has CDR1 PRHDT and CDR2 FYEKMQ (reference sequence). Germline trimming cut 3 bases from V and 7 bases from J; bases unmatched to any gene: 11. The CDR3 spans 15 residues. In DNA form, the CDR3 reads TGTGCCAGCAGCTTCTCTAGCGGGCCCCGTACGGAGCAGTACTTC. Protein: CASSFSSGPRTEQYF.

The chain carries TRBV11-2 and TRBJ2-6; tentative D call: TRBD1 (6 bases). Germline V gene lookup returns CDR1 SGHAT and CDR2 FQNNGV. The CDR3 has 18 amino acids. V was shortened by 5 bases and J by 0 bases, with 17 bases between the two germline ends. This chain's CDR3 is CASSPRGSSTSGANVLTF. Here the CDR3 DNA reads TGTGCCAGCAGCCCCAGGGGCAGCTCAACCTCTGGGGCCAACGTCCTGACTTTC.

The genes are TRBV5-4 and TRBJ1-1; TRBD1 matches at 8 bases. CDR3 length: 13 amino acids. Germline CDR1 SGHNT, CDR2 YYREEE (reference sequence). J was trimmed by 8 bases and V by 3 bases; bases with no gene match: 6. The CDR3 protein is CASSSRQGIEAFF. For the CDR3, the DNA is TGTGCCAGCAGCTCCCGACAGGGGATAGAAGCTTTCTTT.

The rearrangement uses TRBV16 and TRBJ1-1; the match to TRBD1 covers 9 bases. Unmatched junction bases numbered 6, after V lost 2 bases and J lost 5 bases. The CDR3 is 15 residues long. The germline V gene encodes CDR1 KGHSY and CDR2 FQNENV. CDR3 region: CASSQITGGLTEAFF. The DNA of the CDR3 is TGTGCCAGCAGCCAAATCACAGGGGGCTTGACTGAAGCTTTCTTT.